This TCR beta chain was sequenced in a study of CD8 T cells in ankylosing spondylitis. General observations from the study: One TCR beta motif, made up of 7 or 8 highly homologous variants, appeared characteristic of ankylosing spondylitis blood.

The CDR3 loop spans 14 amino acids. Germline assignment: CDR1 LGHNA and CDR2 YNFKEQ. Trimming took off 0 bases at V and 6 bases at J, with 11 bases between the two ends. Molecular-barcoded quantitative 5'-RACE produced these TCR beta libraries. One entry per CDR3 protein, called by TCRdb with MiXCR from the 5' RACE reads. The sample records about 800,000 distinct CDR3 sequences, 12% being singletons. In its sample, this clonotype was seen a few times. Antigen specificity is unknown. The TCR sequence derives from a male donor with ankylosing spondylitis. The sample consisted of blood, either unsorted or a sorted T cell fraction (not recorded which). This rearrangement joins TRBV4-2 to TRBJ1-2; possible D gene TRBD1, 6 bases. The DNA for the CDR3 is TGTGCCAGCAGCCAAGATTCAGGGGTTGATGGCTACACCTTC. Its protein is CASSQDSGVDGYTF.